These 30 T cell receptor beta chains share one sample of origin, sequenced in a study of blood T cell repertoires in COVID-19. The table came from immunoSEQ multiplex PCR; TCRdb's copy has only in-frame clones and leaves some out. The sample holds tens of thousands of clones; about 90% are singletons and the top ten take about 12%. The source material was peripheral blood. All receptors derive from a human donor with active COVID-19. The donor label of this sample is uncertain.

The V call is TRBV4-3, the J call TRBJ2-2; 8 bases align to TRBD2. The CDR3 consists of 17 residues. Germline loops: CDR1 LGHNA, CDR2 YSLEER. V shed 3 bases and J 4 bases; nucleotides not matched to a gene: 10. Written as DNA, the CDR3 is TGCGCCAGCAGCCACGATCCCGGGACTAGTGGCACCGGGGAGCTGTTTTTT. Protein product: CASSHDPGTSGTGELFF.

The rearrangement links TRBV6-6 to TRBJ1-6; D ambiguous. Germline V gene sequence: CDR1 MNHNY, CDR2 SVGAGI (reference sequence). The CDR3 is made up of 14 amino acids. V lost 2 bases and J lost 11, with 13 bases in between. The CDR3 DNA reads TGTGCCAGCAGTTACGGTGAAGAAGCGGCACCCCTCCACTTT. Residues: CASSYGEEAAPLHF.

CDR3 sequence: CASSLAVGTADFYNSPLHF. Written as DNA, the CDR3 is TGTGCCAGCAGCTTAGCCGTCGGGACAGCGGACTTCTATAATTCACCCCTCCACTTT. The chain has TRBV7-8 and TRBJ1-6; 7 bases are a match to TRBD1. V lost 0 bases and J lost 3; bases outside the gene matches: 11. Germline CDR1 reads SGHVS; CDR2 reads FQNEAQ. The CDR3 is made up of 19 amino acids.

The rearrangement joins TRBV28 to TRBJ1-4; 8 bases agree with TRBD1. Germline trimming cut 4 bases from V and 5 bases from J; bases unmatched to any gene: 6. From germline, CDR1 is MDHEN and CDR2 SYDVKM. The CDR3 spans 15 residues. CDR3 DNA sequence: TGTGCCAGCAGTTCCAGGGGGCCGGGGAATGAAAAACTGTTTTTT. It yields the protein CASSSRGPGNEKLFF.

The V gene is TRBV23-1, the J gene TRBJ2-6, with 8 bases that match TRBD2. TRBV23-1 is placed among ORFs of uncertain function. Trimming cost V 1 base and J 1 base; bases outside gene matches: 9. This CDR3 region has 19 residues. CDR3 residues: CASSQLSGRVESGANVLTF. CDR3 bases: TGCGCCAGCAGTCAATTAAGCGGGAGAGTGGAATCTGGGGCCAACGTCCTGACTTTC.

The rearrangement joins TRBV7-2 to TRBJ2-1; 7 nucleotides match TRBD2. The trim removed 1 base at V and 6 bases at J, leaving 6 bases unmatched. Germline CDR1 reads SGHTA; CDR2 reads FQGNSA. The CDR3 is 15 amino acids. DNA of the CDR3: TGTGCCAGCAGCTTAGGGGGGGGTAGCCCCAATGAGCAGTTCTTC. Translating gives CASSLGGGSPNEQFF.

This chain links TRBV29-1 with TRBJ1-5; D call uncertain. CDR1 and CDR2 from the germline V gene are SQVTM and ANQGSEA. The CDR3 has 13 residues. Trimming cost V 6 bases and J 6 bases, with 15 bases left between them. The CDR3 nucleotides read TGCAGCGTGACCTCGGAGCGGGGTCAGCCCCAGCATTTT. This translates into CSVTSERGQPQHF.

The CDR3 is CASSPGQGAKTQYF. The CDR3, as DNA: TGTGCCAGCAGCCCGGGACAGGGGGCAAAGACCCAGTACTTC. V is TRBV27 and J is TRBJ2-5; 12 bases match TRBD1. V was clipped by 6 bases and J by 6 bases; unmatched bases: 5. In germline, CDR1 is MNHEY, CDR2 SMNVEV (reference sequence). The CDR3 runs to 14 residues.

CDR3 loop: CASRTGGMVGGYTF. CDR3 coding DNA: TGTGCCAGCAGGACAGGGGGGATGGTGGGAGGCTACACCTTC. J is TRBJ1-2 and V is TRBV28; 9 nucleotides agree with TRBD1. The germline gives CDR1 MDHEN, CDR2 SYDVKM. The CDR3 has 14 amino acids. V lost 6 bases, J lost 8 bases, and 10 bases stayed unmatched.

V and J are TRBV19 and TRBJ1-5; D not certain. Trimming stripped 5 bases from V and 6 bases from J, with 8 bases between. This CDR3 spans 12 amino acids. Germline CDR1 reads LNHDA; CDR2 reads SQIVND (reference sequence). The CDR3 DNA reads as TGTGCCAGTAGTCAGCGTTTTCAGCCCCAGCATTTT. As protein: CASSQRFQPQHF.

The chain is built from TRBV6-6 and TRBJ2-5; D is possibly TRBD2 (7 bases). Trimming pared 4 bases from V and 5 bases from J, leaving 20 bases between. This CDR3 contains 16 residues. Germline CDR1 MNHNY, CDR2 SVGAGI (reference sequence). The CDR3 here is CASSSPGSRGGETQYF. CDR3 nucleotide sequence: TGTGCCAGCAGTTCACCAGGAAGCAGGGGAGGGGAGACCCAGTACTTC.

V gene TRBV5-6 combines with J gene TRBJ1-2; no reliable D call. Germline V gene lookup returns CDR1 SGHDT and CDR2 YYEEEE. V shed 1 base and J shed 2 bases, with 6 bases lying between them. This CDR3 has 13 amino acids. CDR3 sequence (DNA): TGTGCCAGCAGCTTGACAGAAAACTATGGCTACACCTTC. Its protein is CASSLTENYGYTF.

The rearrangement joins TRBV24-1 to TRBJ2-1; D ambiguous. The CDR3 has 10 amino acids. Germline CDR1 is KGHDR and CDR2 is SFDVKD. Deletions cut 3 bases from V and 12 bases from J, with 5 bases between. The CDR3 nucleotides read TGTGCCACCAGTGATGTAGTGCAGTTCTTC. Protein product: CATSDVVQFF.

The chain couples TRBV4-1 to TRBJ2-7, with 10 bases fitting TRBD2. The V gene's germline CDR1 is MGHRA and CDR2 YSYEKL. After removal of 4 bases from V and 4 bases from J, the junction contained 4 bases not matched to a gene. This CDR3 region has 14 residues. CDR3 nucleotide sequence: TGCGCCAGCAGCCCCGGACTAGCGGCGTACGAGCAGTACTTC. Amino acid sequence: CASSPGLAAYEQYF.

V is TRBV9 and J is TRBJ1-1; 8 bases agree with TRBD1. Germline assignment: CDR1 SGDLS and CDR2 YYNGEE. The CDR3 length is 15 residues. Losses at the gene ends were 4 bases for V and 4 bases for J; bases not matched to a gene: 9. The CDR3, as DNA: TGTGCCAGCAGCTCTCTGGACAGGGAGAGCACTGAAGCTTTCTTT. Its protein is CASSSLDRESTEAFF.

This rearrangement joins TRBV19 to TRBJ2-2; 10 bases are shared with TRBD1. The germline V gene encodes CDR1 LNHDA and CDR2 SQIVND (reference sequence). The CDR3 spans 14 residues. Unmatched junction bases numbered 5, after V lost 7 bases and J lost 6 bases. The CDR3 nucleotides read TGTGCCAGTAAAAACGGACAGGGGGCCGGGGAGCTGTTTTTT. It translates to CASKNGQGAGELFF.

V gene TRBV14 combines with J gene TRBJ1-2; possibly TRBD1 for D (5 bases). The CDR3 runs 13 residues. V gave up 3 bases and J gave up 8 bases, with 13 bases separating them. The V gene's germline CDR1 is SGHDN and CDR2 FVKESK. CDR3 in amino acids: CASSQGLDRGYTF. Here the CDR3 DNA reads TGTGCCAGCAGCCAGGGACTGGATAGGGGCTACACCTTC. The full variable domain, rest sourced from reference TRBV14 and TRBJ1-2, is EAGVTQFPSHSVIEKGQTVTLRCDPISGHDNLYWYRRVMGKEIKFLLHFVKESKQDESGMPNNRFLAERTGGTYSTLKVQPAELEDSGVYFCASSQGLDRGYTFGSGTRLTVV.

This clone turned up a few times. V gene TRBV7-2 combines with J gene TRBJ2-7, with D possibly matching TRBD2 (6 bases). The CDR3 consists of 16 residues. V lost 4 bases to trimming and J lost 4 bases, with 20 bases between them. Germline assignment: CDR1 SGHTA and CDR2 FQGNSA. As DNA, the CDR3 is TGTGCCAGCAGCTACCCCGTGGCGGGGAAGAGGTACGAGCAGTACTTC. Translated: CASSYPVAGKRYEQYF.

For the CDR3, the DNA is TGTGCCAGCAGCCAGGAGGACAGGGGCCTACTTGGCTACACCTTC. This encodes CASSQEDRGLLGYTF. This chain links TRBV3-1 (or the pseudogene TRBV3-2) with TRBJ1-2; 9 nucleotides line up with TRBD1. Germline V gene data show CDR1 as LGHDT and CDR2 as YNNKEL (reference sequence). After removal of 3 bases from V and 7 bases from J, the junction contained 9 bases not matched to a gene. The CDR3 loop spans 15 amino acids.

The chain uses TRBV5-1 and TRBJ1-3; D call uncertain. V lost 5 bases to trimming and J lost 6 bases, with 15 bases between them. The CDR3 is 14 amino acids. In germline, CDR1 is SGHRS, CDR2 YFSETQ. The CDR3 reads CASSPREGENTIYF. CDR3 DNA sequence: TGCGCCAGCAGTCCCCGGGAAGGAGAAAACACCATATATTTT.

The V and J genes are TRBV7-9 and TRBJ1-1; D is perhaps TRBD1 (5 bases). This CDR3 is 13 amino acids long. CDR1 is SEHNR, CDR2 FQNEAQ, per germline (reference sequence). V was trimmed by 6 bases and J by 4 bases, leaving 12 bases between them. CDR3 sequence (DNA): TGTGCCAGCAGGCGGGACCCGGGCACTGAAGCTTTCTTT. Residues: CASRRDPGTEAFF. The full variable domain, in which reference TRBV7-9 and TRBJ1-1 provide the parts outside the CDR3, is DTGVSQNPRHKITKRGQNVTFRCDPISEHNRLYWYRQTLGQGPEFLTYFQNEAQLEKSRLLSDRFSAERPKGSFSTLEIQRTEQGDSAMYLCASRRDPGTEAFFGQGTRLTVV.

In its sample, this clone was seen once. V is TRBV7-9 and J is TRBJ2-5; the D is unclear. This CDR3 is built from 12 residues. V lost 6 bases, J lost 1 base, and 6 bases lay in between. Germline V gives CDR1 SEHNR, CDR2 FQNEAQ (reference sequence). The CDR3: CASREIQETQYF. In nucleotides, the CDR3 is TGTGCCAGCAGGGAGATCCAAGAGACCCAGTACTTC. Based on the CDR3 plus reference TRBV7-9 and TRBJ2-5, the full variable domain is DTGVSQNPRHKITKRGQNVTFRCDPISEHNRLYWYRQTLGQGPEFLTYFQNEAQLEKSRLLSDRFSAERPKGSFSTLEIQRTEQGDSAMYLCASREIQETQYFGPGTRLLVL.

This CDR3 reads CASSRDSNSPLHF. CDR3 in DNA: TGTGCCAGCTCACGGGACAGTAATTCACCCCTCCACTTT. The rearrangement joins TRBV18 to TRBJ1-6, with 7 bases fitting TRBD1. Unmatched junction bases numbered 0, after V lost 4 bases and J lost 6 bases. CDR1 is KGHSH, CDR2 LQKENI, per germline. The CDR3 has 13 residues.

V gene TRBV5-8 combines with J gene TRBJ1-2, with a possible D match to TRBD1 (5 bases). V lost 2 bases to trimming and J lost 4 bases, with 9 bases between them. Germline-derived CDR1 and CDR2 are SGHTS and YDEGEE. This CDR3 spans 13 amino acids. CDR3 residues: CASSFDSLYGYTF. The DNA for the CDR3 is TGTGCCAGCAGCTTCGACAGCCTCTATGGCTACACCTTC.

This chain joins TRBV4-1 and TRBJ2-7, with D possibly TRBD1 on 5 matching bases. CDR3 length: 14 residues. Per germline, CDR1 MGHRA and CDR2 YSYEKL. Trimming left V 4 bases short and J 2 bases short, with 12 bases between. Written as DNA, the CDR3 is TGCGCCAGCAGCCCTCCGGACACTACCTACGAGCAGTACTTC. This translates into CASSPPDTTYEQYF.

CDR3 bases: TGTGCCAGCGTGACAGGGCCAGATCAGCCCCAGCATTTT. It is translated as CASVTGPDQPQHF. This chain connects TRBV18 to TRBJ1-5, with TRBD1 matching over 7 bases. From germline, CDR1 is KGHSH and CDR2 LQKENI. The V gene end was trimmed by 8 bases and the J gene end by 5 bases; junction bases not matched to a gene: 6. There are 13 residues in the CDR3.

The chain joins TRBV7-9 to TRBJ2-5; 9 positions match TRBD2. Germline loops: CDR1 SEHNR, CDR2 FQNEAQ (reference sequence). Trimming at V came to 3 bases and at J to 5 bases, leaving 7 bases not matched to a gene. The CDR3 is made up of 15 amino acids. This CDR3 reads CASSFLAGTAETQYF. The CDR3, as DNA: TGTGCCAGCAGCTTCCTAGCGGGAACCGCGGAGACCCAGTACTTC.

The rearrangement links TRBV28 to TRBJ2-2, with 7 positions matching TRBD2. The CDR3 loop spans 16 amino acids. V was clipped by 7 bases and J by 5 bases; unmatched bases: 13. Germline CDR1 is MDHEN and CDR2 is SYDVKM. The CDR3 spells CASILAGEFRTGELFF. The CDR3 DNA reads TGTGCCAGCATCCTTGCGGGAGAATTCAGAACCGGGGAGCTGTTTTTT.

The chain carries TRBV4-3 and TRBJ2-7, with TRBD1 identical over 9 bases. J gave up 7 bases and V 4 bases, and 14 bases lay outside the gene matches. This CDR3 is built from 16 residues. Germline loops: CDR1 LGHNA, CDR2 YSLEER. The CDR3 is CASSPQGGQGFREQYF. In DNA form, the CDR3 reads TGCGCCAGCAGCCCCCAAGGCGGACAGGGGTTTAGAGAGCAGTACTTC.

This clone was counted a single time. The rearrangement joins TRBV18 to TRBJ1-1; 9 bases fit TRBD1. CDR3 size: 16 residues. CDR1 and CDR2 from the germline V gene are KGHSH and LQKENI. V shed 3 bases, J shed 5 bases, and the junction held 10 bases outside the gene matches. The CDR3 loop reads CASSPTGGASYTEAFF. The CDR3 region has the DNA TGTGCCAGCTCACCTACAGGGGGCGCGTCATATACTGAAGCTTTCTTT.